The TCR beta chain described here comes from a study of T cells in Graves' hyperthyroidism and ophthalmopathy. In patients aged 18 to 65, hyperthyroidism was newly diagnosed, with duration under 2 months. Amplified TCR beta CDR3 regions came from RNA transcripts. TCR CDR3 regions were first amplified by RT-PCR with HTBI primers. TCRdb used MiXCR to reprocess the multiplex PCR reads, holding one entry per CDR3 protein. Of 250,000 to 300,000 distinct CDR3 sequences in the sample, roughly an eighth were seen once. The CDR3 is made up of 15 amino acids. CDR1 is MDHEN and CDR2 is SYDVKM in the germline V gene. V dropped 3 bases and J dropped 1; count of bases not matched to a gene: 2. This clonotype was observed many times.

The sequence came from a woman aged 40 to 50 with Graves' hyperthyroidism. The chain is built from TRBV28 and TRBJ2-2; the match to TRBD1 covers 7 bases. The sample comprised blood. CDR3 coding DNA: TGTGCCAGCAGTTTGACAGGGATGAACACCGGGGAGCTGTTTTTT. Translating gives CASSLTGMNTGELFF. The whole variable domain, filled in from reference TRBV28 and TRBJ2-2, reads DVKVTQSSRYLVKRTGEKVFLECVQDMDHENMFWYRQDPGLGLRLIYFSYDVKMKEKGDIPEGYSVSREKKERFSLILESASTNQTSMYLCASSLTGMNTGELFFGEGSRLTVL.